Listed here are 15 T cell receptor beta chains from one sample, sequenced in a study of tissue T cells after allogeneic stem cell transplantation. Described time point: mouse harvest day 7 after allogeneic transplant. Mouse grafts combined 10^7 T-cell-depleted bone marrow cells with 10^6 splenic CD5+ T cells. Assay used: immunoSEQ multiplex PCR; TCRdb lists only in-frame clones, some missing. Of roughly 9,500 clones in the sample, approximately 47% were seen once. The sequencing sample was made of gut tissue. The receptors were gathered from a female BALB/c mouse given C57BL/6 T cells with graft-versus-host disease after an allogeneic hematopoietic cell transplant.

About this clone: The germline and genes are mouse ones. Coverage ceases 1 residue before the CDR3 finishes, and the germline J gene fills in the end. V usage is TRBV20 and J usage is TRBJ2-4; 12 bases are a match to TRBD2. Losses at the gene ends were 3 bases for V and 2 bases for J; bases not matched to a gene: 3. The CDR3 consists of 15 residues. Germline CDR1 reads GFQATS; CDR2 reads STVNSAI. This CDR3 reads CGARDWGGVQNTLYF. The sequenced CDR3 bases are TGTGGTGCTAGAGACTGGGGGGGCGTTCAAAACACCTTGTAC.

As to this clone: Mouse germline and gene names are used. The read ends 1 residue shy of where the CDR3 ends; the end is completed using the germline J gene. The chain has TRBV3 and TRBJ1-2; no definite D call. Germline-derived CDR1 and CDR2 are SNHLY and FYNGKV (reference sequence). There are 13 residues in the CDR3. V was shortened by 1 base and J by 3 bases, with 6 bases between the two germline ends. Incomplete CDR3 DNA: TGTGCCAGCAGCTTAGTACAGCACTCCGACTACACC. Its protein is CASSLVQHSDYT. The full CDR3 is CASSLVQHSDYTF.

For this clone: Gene labels here are mouse ones. The observed sequence ends 1 residue before the CDR3 terminus, with the missing tail filled in from the germline J gene. J is TRBJ2-7 and V is TRBV24, with D possibly matching TRBD1 (5 bases). The V end lost 10 bases, the J end lost 3 bases, and 7 bases lay between the germline ends. The CDR3 totals 10 residues. Germline V CDR1 and CDR2: KGHTA, FRNEEI. CDR3 region: CAKDNYEQYF. The sequenced CDR3 bases are TGTGCCAAGGACAACTATGAACAGTAC.

For this clone: Gene names denote mouse genes. The read comes to an end 1 residue before the CDR3 does, leaving the germline J gene to fill in the end. The chain joins TRBV3 to TRBJ1-6; 7 bases are a match to TRBD1. TRBJ1-6 is given ORF status, its function remaining uncertain. The CDR3 consists of 14 residues. Trimming cost V 5 bases and J 10 bases; bases outside gene matches: 8. CDR1 SNHLY and CDR2 FYNGKV come from the germline V gene (reference sequence). This CDR3 reads CASSPTGQRSPLYF. Partial CDR3 DNA: TGTGCCAGCAGCCCGACAGGGCAGAGATCGCCCCTCTAC.

Points on this clone: Gene labels here are mouse ones. The CDR3 end lies 1 residue beyond the end of the read and is filled in from the germline J gene. The chain is built from TRBV16 and TRBJ2-5; D not resolved. The ends were cut back, 0 bases at V and 6 bases at J, with 4 bases in the middle. CDR3 length equals 12 residues. CDR1 and CDR2 from the germline V gene are SGHSA and FRNQAP. The CDR3 protein is CASSLDTDTQYF. The DNA read from the CDR3 is TGTGCAAGCAGCTTAGATACGGACACCCAGTAC.

This clone is medium-sized (0.01 to 0.1%) by share. Gene labels here are mouse ones. From the germline J gene comes the end of the CDR3, since the read stops 1 residue before it. V and J are TRBV26 and TRBJ1-4; D remains unclear. This CDR3 is built from 15 residues. V was trimmed by 2 bases and J by 1 base, leaving 8 bases between them. CDR1 and CDR2 from the germline V gene are KGHPV and FQNQEV (reference sequence). Incomplete CDR3 DNA: TGTGCCAGCAGTCTGAGGCTGACTTCCAACGAAAGATTATTT. It is translated as CASSLRLTSNERLF. The full CDR3 reads CASSLRLTSNERLFF.

This clone is categorized as medium-sized (0.01 to 0.1%). The germline and genes are mouse ones. The read comes to an end 1 residue before the CDR3 does, leaving the germline J gene to fill in the end. Other DNA sequences in this specimen translate into the identical CDR3. V gene TRBV13-2 combines with J gene TRBJ2-7; no clear D gene. This CDR3 has 14 residues. V lost 0 bases, J lost 0 bases, and 7 bases lay in between. The germline CDR1 and CDR2 sequences are NNHNN and SYGAGS (reference sequence). CDR3 in amino acids: CASGDVGVSYEQYF. The CDR3 DNA, read in part, is TGTGCCAGCGGTGATGTCGGGGTCTCCTATGAACAGTAC.

Note on this clone: The gene names here belong to mouse. The read ends 1 residue shy of where the CDR3 ends; the end is completed using the germline J gene. This sequence joins TRBV31 and TRBJ1-4; 7 bases align to TRBD1. V lost 2 bases to trimming and J lost 0 bases; unmatched junction nucleotides: 3. Germline V gene sequence: CDR1 GKSSPN, CDR2 SITVG. The CDR3 consists of 15 residues. CDR3 residues: CAWSTGQFSNERLFF. Incomplete CDR3 DNA: TGTGCCTGGAGTACGGGACAGTTTTCCAACGAAAGATTATTT. The full variable domain, rest sourced from reference TRBV31 and TRBJ1-4, is AQTIHQWPVAEIKAVGSPLSLGCTIKGKSSPNLYWYWQATGGTLQQLFYSITVGQVESVVQLNLSASRPKDDQFILSTEKLLLSHSGFYLCAWSTGQFSNERLFFGHGTKLSVL.

In the case of this clone: Mouse names are used for the genes. The missing CDR3 end, 1 residue past where the read stops, is filled in from the germline J gene. The chain joins TRBV5 to TRBJ1-3; 11 bases match TRBD1. J was trimmed by 3 bases and V by 2 bases; bases with no gene match: 3. The CDR3 sequence is 16 residues long. The germline gives CDR1 LGHNA, CDR2 YNLKQL (reference sequence). The CDR3 sequence: CASSQPGTGGGNTLYF. CDR3 DNA, as far as it was read: TGTGCCAGCAGCCAACCTGGGACAGGGGGTGGAAATACGCTCTAT.

The sample holds a few counts of this clone. Gene names denote mouse genes. The read is 1 residue too short to cover the CDR3 end, so that end is filled in from the germline J gene. The chain has TRBV23 and TRBJ2-7; the listed D gene, TRBD1, was not tested against the DNA. Germline loops: CDR1 KGHTA, CDR2 FQNQQP. The length of the CDR3 is 12 residues. CDR3 amino acids: CSSRRDSYEQYF. The CDR3 DNA, read in part, is TGCTCCAGCAGGCGGGACAGCTATGAACAGTAC.

About this clone: These gene names are mouse names. The read is 1 residue too short to cover the CDR3 end, so that end is filled in from the germline J gene. The chain has TRBV26 and TRBJ2-5, with 14 bases matching TRBD2. Unmatched junction bases numbered 6, after V lost 8 bases and J lost 5 bases. Germline CDR1 reads KGHPV; CDR2 reads FQNQEV (reference sequence). The CDR3 is made up of 15 amino acids. The sequenced part of the CDR3 DNA is TGTGCCAGCGTCCGGGACTGGGGGGGCGCAGACACCCAGTAC. Its translation is CASVRDWGGADTQY. The full-length CDR3 reads as CASVRDWGGADTQYF.

A word on this clone: Gene names and germline match the mouse. Sequencing ends 1 residue short of the CDR3 end; the germline J gene provides the rest. This rearrangement joins TRBV3 to TRBJ2-2; D ambiguous. This CDR3 contains 12 residues. Germline values: CDR1 SNHLY, CDR2 FYNGKV (reference sequence). Trimming removed 5 bases from V and 1 base from J, with 2 bases in between. The CDR3 region is CASSRNTGQLYF. CDR3 bases read: TGTGCCAGCAGCCGAAACACCGGGCAGCTCTAC.

Comments on this clone: Genes and germline are mouse. The read ends 1 residue early relative to the CDR3; the germline J gene fills the gap. This chain links TRBV16 with TRBJ2-7, with TRBD2 identical over 11 bases. CDR3 length: 14 residues. After removal of 3 bases from V and 3 bases from J, the junction contained 1 base not matched to a gene. Germline V CDR1 and CDR2: SGHSA, FRNQAP. The sequenced CDR3 bases are TGTGCAAGCAGCTTGGGACTGGGGGTCTATGAACAGTAC. It yields the protein CASSLGLGVYEQY. The CDR3 in full is CASSLGLGVYEQYF.

Concerning this clone itself: Gene and germline names: mouse. The DNA ends 1 residue before the CDR3 does, and the rest of the CDR3 is filled in from the germline J gene. The chain uses TRBV15 and TRBJ2-4, with D possibly being TRBD2 (6 bases). CDR3 length: 13 residues. From germline, CDR1 is SGHND and CDR2 FRSKSL. V lost 2 bases, J lost 8 bases, and 11 bases lay in between. The sequenced part of the CDR3 DNA is TGTGCCAGCAGTTTACTGGGGCGAAGCACCTTGTAC. The encoded protein is CASSLLGRSTLY. The whole CDR3 region reads CASSLLGRSTLYF.

Turning to this clone: Gene names and germline refer to mouse. Sequencing ends 1 residue short of the CDR3 end; the germline J gene provides the rest. The rearrangement uses TRBV16 and TRBJ2-7; TRBD2 agrees at 9 bases. The V segment lost 5 bases and the J segment 4 bases; nucleotides outside the gene matches: 6. The CDR3 covers 14 residues. Germline loops: CDR1 SGHSA, CDR2 FRNQAP. CDR3 in amino acids: CASSLWGGPYEQYF. CDR3 DNA, as far as it was read: TGTGCAAGCAGCCTCTGGGGGGGGCCTTATGAACAGTAC.